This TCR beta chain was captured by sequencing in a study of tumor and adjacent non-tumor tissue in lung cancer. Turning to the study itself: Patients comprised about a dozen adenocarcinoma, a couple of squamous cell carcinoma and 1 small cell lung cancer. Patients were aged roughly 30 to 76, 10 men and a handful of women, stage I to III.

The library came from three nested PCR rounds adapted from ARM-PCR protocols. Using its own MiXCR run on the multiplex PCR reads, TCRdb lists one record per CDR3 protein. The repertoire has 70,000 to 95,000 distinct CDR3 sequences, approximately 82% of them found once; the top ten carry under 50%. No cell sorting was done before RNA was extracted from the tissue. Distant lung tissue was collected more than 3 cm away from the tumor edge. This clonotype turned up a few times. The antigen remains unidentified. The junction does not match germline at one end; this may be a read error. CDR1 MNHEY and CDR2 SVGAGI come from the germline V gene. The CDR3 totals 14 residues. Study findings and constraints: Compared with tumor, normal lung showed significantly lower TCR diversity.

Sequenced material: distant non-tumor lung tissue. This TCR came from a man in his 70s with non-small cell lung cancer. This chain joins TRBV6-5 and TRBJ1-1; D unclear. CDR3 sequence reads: CTSSYSNSDTEAFF. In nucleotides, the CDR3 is TGTACCAGCAGTTATTCGAATTCAGACACTGAAGCTTTCTTT.